This passage covers 10 T cell receptor beta chains from one sample sequenced in a study of T cells in women clearing cervical HPV infection. The data were produced by immunoSEQ multiplex PCR, yet TCRdb's version contains in-frame clones alone and is incomplete. The clone table shows more than 30,000 clones, with the ten largest holding 6.5% to 8%. The sequenced sample consisted of blood buffy coat. The receptors were gathered from a woman aged 18-69 years with a cervical HPV16 infection that either progressed to CIN3+ or cleared (not recorded which).

Note on this clone: The CDR3 end falls 3 residues outside the read, so it is completed with the germline J gene. The V call is TRBV7-2, the J call TRBJ1-2; TRBD1 matches 9 bases. CDR3 length: 13 amino acids. Germline V gene data show CDR1 as SGHTA and CDR2 as FQGNSA. The CDR3 protein is CASSVRDRDGYTF. The sequenced CDR3 bases are TGTGCCAGCAGCGTCCGGGACAGGGACGGC.

To note about this clone: Sequencing ends 3 residues short of the CDR3 end; the germline J gene provides the rest. This chain joins TRBV10-3 and TRBJ1-5, with D unclear. The germline V gene has CDR1 ENHRY and CDR2 SYGVKD. V dropped 3 bases and J dropped 4 bases, with 16 bases sitting between them. The length of the CDR3 is 16 residues. CDR3 protein: CAISDLRVQSNQPQHF. The CDR3 DNA, read in part, is TGTGCCATCAGTGACCTGAGGGTCCAGTCGAATCAGCCC.

The CDR3 region is CSARDFRAVASEAFF. The sequenced CDR3 bases are TGCAGTGCTAGAGATTTTAGGGCAGTTGCAAGTGAA. This chain links TRBV20-1 with TRBJ1-1; no definite D call. The CDR3 is cut off 3 residues early in the read; its end comes from the germline J gene. Germline CDR1 is DFQATT and CDR2 is SNEGSKA (reference sequence). This CDR3 comprises 15 residues. V dropped 0 bases and J dropped 7 bases, with 18 bases sitting between them.

Comments on this clone: The CDR3 extends 3 residues past the end of the read, so its final part is completed from the germline J gene. The chain employs TRBV20-1 and TRBJ2-7, with TRBD2 as a possible D gene (6 bases). Germline V gives CDR1 DFQATT, CDR2 SNEGSKA (reference sequence). The CDR3 sequence is 14 residues long. With 5 bases removed from V and 2 bases from J, the gap between germline ends came to 16 bases. The CDR3 region is CSADSGRGTYEQYF. The sequenced part of the CDR3 DNA is TGCAGTGCTGACTCGGGTCGGGGGACCTACGAG.

With respect to this clone: The sequenced fragment ends 3 residues before the CDR3 boundary, so the rest is inferred from the germline J gene. The chain carries TRBV20-1 and TRBJ2-3, with D maybe TRBD2 (5 bases). Germline-derived CDR1 and CDR2 are DFQATT and SNEGSKA (reference sequence). The CDR3 has 14 residues. CDR3: CSANNPGGFETQYF. Partial CDR3 DNA: TGCAGTGCTAACAACCCCGGCGGGTTTGAGACG.

For this clone: The read gets to within 3 residues of the CDR3 end, and the germline J gene fills in the rest. The V gene is TRBV2, the J gene TRBJ1-2; 12 nucleotides match TRBD1. The V and J ends lost 5 bases and 6 bases, in that order; junction bases with no gene match: 7. This CDR3 is built from 15 residues. Germline V gene lookup returns CDR1 SNHLY and CDR2 FYNNEI. The CDR3 is CASSLGTGGGHGYTF. The CDR3 bases that were read are TGTGCCAGCAGTTTAGGGACAGGGGGCGGTCATGGC.

As to this clone: The read ends 3 residues early relative to the CDR3; the germline J gene fills the gap. The same CDR3 also results from other DNA sequences found in this sample. The chain has TRBV20-1 and TRBJ1-5; D perhaps matches TRBD1 (5 bases). The CDR3 totals 14 residues. The ends were cut back, 6 bases at V and 4 bases at J, with 16 bases in the middle. Germline V gene data show CDR1 as DFQATT and CDR2 as SNEGSKA (reference sequence). CDR3 sequence reads: CSARDRGGNQPQHF. CDR3 bases read: TGCAGTGCCAGGGATAGGGGAGGGAATCAGCCC.

With respect to this clone: From the germline J gene comes the end of the CDR3, since the read stops 3 residues before it. V gene TRBV10-3 combines with J gene TRBJ1-3; D ambiguous. Germline CDR1 and CDR2: ENHRY and SYGVKD. The CDR3 is 11 residues long. This chain's CDR3 is CAISDFGRIYF. Incomplete CDR3 DNA: TGTGCCATCAGTGACTTTGGCAGG.

Note on this clone: The read terminates 3 residues ahead of where the CDR3 ends, so the germline J gene completes it. J is TRBJ2-4 and V is TRBV6-2 or TRBV6-3; D is tentatively TRBD1 or TRBD2 (6 bases each). From germline, CDR1 is MNHEY and CDR2 SVGEGT. Trimming stripped 2 bases from V and 8 bases from J, with 13 bases between. CDR3 length: 14 residues. CDR3 residues: CASSYGGTRDIQYF. CDR3 DNA, as far as it was read: TGTGCCAGCAGTTACGGCGGGACAAGGGACATT.

A word on this clone: The read ends 3 residues before the CDR3 terminus; that terminus is restored from the germline J gene. This chain connects TRBV5-6 to TRBJ2-3; 12 nucleotides align to TRBD2. Trimming took 10 bases from V and 2 from J; bases not matched to a gene: 5. Germline values: CDR1 SGHDT, CDR2 YYEEEE. The CDR3 sequence is 14 residues long. This CDR3 is CAGASGRVTDTQYF. The sequenced part of the CDR3 DNA is TGTGCCGGAGCTAGCGGGAGGGTCACAGATACG. The whole variable domain, remainder taken from reference TRBV5-6 and TRBJ2-3, is DAGVTQSPTHLIKTRGQQVTLRCSPKSGHDTVSWYQQALGQGPQFIFQYYEEEERQRGNFPDRFSGHQFPNYSSELNVNALLLGDSALYLCAGASGRVTDTQYFGPGTRLTVL.